What follows are 15 T cell receptor beta chains derived from one specimen sequenced in a study of early T cells in non-severe SARS-CoV-2 infection listed by TCRdb under 2021. The library was prepared using 5' RACE. TCRdb lists the instrument as NextSeq 500. Starting from the raw public reads, TCRdb applied fastp trimming at Q25, assembled clones with MiXCR and retained in-frame beta chains. Every entry covers one CDR3 protein and lists the most common genes and DNA from its rows. The sample contains around 26,000 distinct CDR3 sequences, 5% to 6.5% of them found a single time. 4% of the sample rests with the top ten. The sample was whole blood. The source of these receptors is an adult who was a healthcare worker with PCR-confirmed SARS-CoV-2 infection or an uninfected control (not recorded which).

This clonotype was seen only a few times. V is TRBV2 and J is TRBJ2-7, with a possible D match to TRBD2 (6 bases). The germline CDR1 and CDR2 sequences are SNHLY and FYNNEI. Trimming pared 7 bases from V and 4 bases from J, leaving 14 bases between. The CDR3 consists of 13 residues. In DNA form, the CDR3 reads TGTGCCAGCAATCGCGGGGAGCGATACGAGCAGTACTTC. Translation gives CASNRGERYEQYF.

The sample holds many counts of this clonotype. DNA of the CDR3: TGTGCCAGCAGCGACACCGAAGATACGCAGTATTTT. Encoded protein: CASSDTEDTQYF. V and J are TRBV7-3 and TRBJ2-3; D not resolved. This CDR3 is 12 amino acids long. Germline V CDR1 and CDR2: SGHTA, FQGTGA. V was trimmed by 5 bases and J by 5 bases, leaving 8 bases between them.

J is TRBJ2-4 and V is TRBV7-9, with D perhaps assigned TRBD1 or TRBD2 (6 bases each). The CDR3 spans 17 residues. V lost 0 bases and J 1 base, leaving 13 bases between the germline ends. Germline V gene data show CDR1 as SEHNR and CDR2 as FQNEAQ (reference sequence). The CDR3 DNA is TGTGCCAGCAGCTTAGCTGCAGGGGACTGGGCCAAAAACATTCAGTACTTC. Its translation is CASSLAAGDWAKNIQYF.

This clonotype was seen more than once but under ten times. The V and J genes are TRBV7-2 and TRBJ2-3; 8 bases agree with TRBD1. The germline gives CDR1 SGHTA, CDR2 FQGNSA. J was trimmed by 6 bases and V by 5 bases; bases with no gene match: 7. The CDR3 extends over 14 amino acids. The CDR3 here is CASSLDRAQDTQYF. As DNA, the CDR3 is TGTGCCAGCAGCCTGGACAGGGCCCAGGATACGCAGTATTTT.

The gene calls are TRBV30 and TRBJ2-3; D might be TRBD1 (6 bases). With 1 base removed from V and 6 bases from J, the gap between germline ends came to 17 bases. CDR1 is GTSNPN, CDR2 SVGIG, per germline (reference sequence). The CDR3 contains 15 residues. Here the CDR3 DNA reads TGTGCCTGGAGTGAGGAACAGGGTTGGACGGATACGCAGTATTTT. It codes for CAWSEEQGWTDTQYF.

This clonotype was detected only a few times. As DNA, the CDR3 is TGTGCCAGCAGGCCACCGACAGCCACCCCCTACAATGAGCAGTTCTTC. This encodes CASRPPTATPYNEQFF. The chain uses TRBV7-9 and TRBJ2-1; a weak D match, TRBD1 (5 bases). The V end lost 6 bases, the J end lost 2 bases, and 17 bases lay between the germline ends. The CDR3 extends over 16 amino acids. Germline CDR1 SEHNR, CDR2 FQNEAQ (reference sequence).

This clonotype was seen a handful of times. The chain is built from TRBV7-2 and TRBJ2-7; tentative D call: TRBD2 (6 bases). Trimming took 0 bases from V and 4 from J, leaving 10 bases between them. The CDR3 sequence is 14 residues long. Germline loops: CDR1 SGHTA, CDR2 FQGNSA. The CDR3 sequence is CASSLAGGGYEQYF. The DNA of the CDR3 is TGTGCCAGCAGCTTAGCGGGGGGAGGATACGAGCAGTACTTC.

This chain connects TRBV7-8 to TRBJ1-5; 7 bases agree with TRBD1. Germline V CDR1 and CDR2: SGHVS, FQNEAQ. This CDR3 comprises 13 residues. The trim removed 5 bases at V and 7 bases at J, leaving 5 bases unmatched. The CDR3 loop reads CASSEGAGQPQHF. The CDR3 bases are TGTGCCAGCAGCGAGGGGGCCGGACAGCCCCAGCATTTT.

The rearrangement links TRBV7-2 to TRBJ2-2; no clear D. There are 12 residues in the CDR3. Germline V CDR1 and CDR2: SGHTA, FQGNSA. The V and J ends lost 5 bases and 6 bases respectively, with 7 bases between them. CDR3 coding DNA: TGTGCCAGCAGCCTTCTGTCCGGGGAGCTGTTTTTT. Its protein is CASSLLSGELFF.

Turning to this clonotype: One junction end does not reproduce the germline sequence, and a read error may be involved. The chain uses TRBV7-7 and TRBJ2-2; the D gene is possibly TRBD1 (6 bases). CDR1 is SSHAT, CDR2 FNYEAQ, per germline (reference sequence). The CDR3 totals 16 residues. The CDR3 spells CPSSPRQAYSTGELFF. CDR3 DNA: TGTCCCAGCAGCCCCAGACAGGCGTATAGCACCGGGGAGCTGTTTTTT. Supplemented by reference TRBV7-7 and TRBJ2-2, the full variable domain reads GAGVSQSPRYKVTKRGQDVTLRCDPISSHATLYWYQQALGQGPEFLTYFNYEAQPDKSGLPSDRFSAERPEGSISTLTIQRTEQRDSAMYRCPSSPRQAYSTGELFFGEGSRLTVL.

This clonotype was seen ten or more times. The rearrangement links TRBV4-1 to TRBJ2-7; 9 positions match TRBD1. Germline assignment: CDR1 MGHRA and CDR2 YSYEKL. Germline trimming cut 4 bases from V and 2 bases from J; bases unmatched to any gene: 0. The CDR3 spans 13 residues. In DNA, the CDR3 is TGCGCCAGCAGCCGGGACAGGGCCTACGAGCAGTACTTC. Residues: CASSRDRAYEQYF.

This clonotype has a count of ten or more. The chain is built from TRBV5-1 and TRBJ2-7; D is perhaps TRBD2 (5 bases). CDR3 size: 16 residues. V shed 0 bases and J shed 3 bases, with 16 bases lying between them. CDR1 and CDR2 (germline): SGHRS, YFSETQ. CDR3 bases: TGCGCCAGCAGCTTGGCCCCGGAGGCATACGACTACGAGCAGTACTTC. This translates into CASSLAPEAYDYEQYF.

This clonotype occurred many times. This CDR3 is CATKATRAGSGANVLTF. As DNA, the CDR3 is TGTGCCACCAAGGCAACTCGGGCGGGATCTGGGGCCAACGTCCTGACTTTC. The J gene is TRBJ2-6, the V gene TRBV6-1, with a possible D match to TRBD2 (6 bases). From germline, CDR1 is MNHNS and CDR2 SASEGT. This CDR3 contains 17 residues. The V end was cut by 10 bases, the J end by 1 base, with 20 bases between.

In its sample, this clonotype was seen many times. The V and J genes are TRBV6-5 and TRBJ1-1; no clear D gene. V was clipped by 2 bases and J by 0 bases, with 7 bases between them. The CDR3 runs 14 residues. Germline lookup yields CDR1 MNHEY and CDR2 SVGAGI. This CDR3 is CASSYENMNTEAFF. CDR3 nucleotide sequence: TGTGCCAGCAGTTACGAGAACATGAACACTGAAGCTTTCTTT.

The V gene is TRBV7-9, the J gene TRBJ2-5; the D call may be TRBD1 or TRBD2 (5 bases each). The CDR3 totals 15 residues. The germline V and J ends were trimmed by 4 bases and 5 bases, with 17 bases remaining between them. Germline CDR1 is SEHNR and CDR2 is FQNEAQ (reference sequence). The CDR3 loop reads CASSSPLRGGETQYF. DNA of the CDR3: TGTGCCAGCAGCTCCCCTCTACGGGGCGGGGAGACCCAGTACTTC.